The 27 T cell receptor beta chains below were found in one sample sequenced in a study of blood T cell repertoires in COVID-19. Assay used: immunoSEQ multiplex PCR; TCRdb lists only in-frame clones, some missing. Among under 500,000 clones, roughly 89% were seen once, and the ten largest hold around 4.5%. Sequenced input: peripheral blood. The receptor set was obtained from a woman aged 25 to 39 with acute or convalescent COVID-19.

For the CDR3, the DNA is TGCGCCAGCAGCGGGGGGGCTGGAAACACCATATATTTT. It specifies CASSGGAGNTIYF. The rearrangement uses TRBV5-1 and TRBJ1-3; D is possibly TRBD1 (5 bases). The CDR3 spans 13 residues. V dropped 4 bases and J dropped 2 bases, with 7 bases sitting between them. CDR1 SGHRS and CDR2 YFSETQ come from the germline V gene. The variable domain in full, with the rest retrieved from reference TRBV5-1 and TRBJ1-3, is KAGVTQTPRYLIKTRGQQVTLSCSPISGHRSVSWYQQTPGQGLQFLFEYFSETQRNKGNFPGRFSGRQFSNSRSEMNVSTLELGDSALYLCASSGGAGNTIYFGEGSWLTVV.

Written as DNA, the CDR3 is TGTGCCAGCAGCGTAGGGGCTACTAACTATGGCTACACCTTC. Encoded protein: CASSVGATNYGYTF. The rearrangement joins TRBV7-9 to TRBJ1-2, with a tentative D call TRBD1 (5 bases). Germline loops: CDR1 SEHNR, CDR2 FQNEAQ (reference sequence). Trimming took 5 bases from V and 0 from J, leaving 10 bases between them. The CDR3 totals 14 residues.

The chain links TRBV7-8 to TRBJ2-6; no definite D call. Germline lookup yields CDR1 SGHVS and CDR2 FQNEAQ. This CDR3 region has 17 residues. The V end was cut by 2 bases, the J end by 0 bases, with 11 bases between. DNA of the CDR3: TGTGCCAGCAGCTTATTGGCCAGCGTCTCTGGGGCCAACGTCCTGACTTTC. Translated, it gives CASSLLASVSGANVLTF.

The chain combines TRBV12-5 with TRBJ2-1; TRBD1 matches 7 bases. CDR1 is LGHNT and CDR2 is FRNRAP in the germline V gene. The V and J ends lost 8 bases and 7 bases, in that order; junction bases with no gene match: 8. The CDR3 has 13 amino acids. The CDR3 protein is CASSNRGFNEQFF. The CDR3 coding sequence is TGTGCTAGTTCCAACAGGGGCTTTAATGAGCAGTTCTTC.

With regard to this clone: Different DNA sequences within this sample yield the same CDR3. The rearrangement joins TRBV24-1 to TRBJ1-2, with 8 nucleotides matching TRBD1. The CDR3 is 14 amino acids. The germline CDR1 and CDR2 sequences are KGHDR and SFDVKD. V trimming: 4 bases; J trimming: 2 bases; junction bases outside the gene matches: 2. The CDR3 nucleotides are TGTGCCACCAGTGACCGGACAGGGAACTATGGCTACACCTTC. Translated, it gives CATSDRTGNYGYTF.

This chain uses TRBV18 with TRBJ1-1; 8 positions agree with TRBD1. CDR3 length: 15 amino acids. Trimming took 3 bases from V and 0 from J; bases not matched to a gene: 3. Germline V CDR1 and CDR2: KGHSH, LQKENI. The CDR3 spells CASSPGQGLNTEAFF. The CDR3, as DNA: TGTGCCAGCTCACCCGGACAGGGTTTGAACACTGAAGCTTTCTTT.

This clone was detected once. The chain employs TRBV5-6 and TRBJ1-4; D gene unclear. The CDR3 runs to 13 residues. Trimming pared 0 bases from V and 8 bases from J, leaving 8 bases between. The V gene's germline CDR1 is SGHDT and CDR2 YYEEEE. CDR3 in DNA: TGTGCCAGCAGCTTGGTTAGCGGGGAAAAACTGTTTTTT. This encodes CASSLVSGEKLFF.

In this sample, this clone turned up once. The chain is built from TRBV29-1 and TRBJ2-7, with a possible D match to TRBD2 (5 bases). CDR1 is SQVTM, CDR2 ANQGSEA, per germline. CDR3 length: 12 amino acids. Trimming left V 3 bases short and J 1 base short, with 7 bases between. The CDR3: CSVDGGSYEQYF. CDR3 DNA sequence: TGCAGCGTTGATGGAGGTTCCTACGAGCAGTACTTC.

The gene calls are TRBV11-3 and TRBJ2-3; 7 positions match TRBD2. V trimming: 1 base; J trimming: 8 bases; junction bases outside the gene matches: 0. This CDR3 spans 12 amino acids. The germline gives CDR1 SGHNT, CDR2 YENEEA. Here the CDR3 reads CASSLGEGTQYF. The CDR3 DNA is TGTGCCAGCAGCTTAGGGGAGGGTACGCAGTATTTT.

This chain links TRBV7-9 with TRBJ2-7; 8 nucleotides align to TRBD1. The V gene's germline CDR1 is SEHNR and CDR2 FQNEAQ (reference sequence). V shed 5 bases and J 7 bases; nucleotides not matched to a gene: 4. The CDR3 totals 12 residues. Here the CDR3 DNA reads TGTGCCAGCAGCCGGGACAGGCTGGAGCAGTACTTC. Translating gives CASSRDRLEQYF.

This sequence joins TRBV30 and TRBJ1-5; a weak D match, TRBD1 (5 bases). CDR3 length equals 14 residues. Trimming took 1 base from V and 8 from J, leaving 15 bases between them. Germline values: CDR1 GTSNPN, CDR2 SVGIG (reference sequence). DNA for the CDR3: TGTGCCTGGAGTGCCAGACAGCTCCGGGAGCCCCAGCATTTT. Translated: CAWSARQLREPQHF.

V is TRBV11-3 and J is TRBJ2-7, with D unresolved. Germline V lookup: CDR1 SGHNT, CDR2 YENEEA. The CDR3 consists of 13 residues. Between the trimmed V and J ends, which lost 3 bases and 4 bases, there was a span of 10 bases. The CDR3 sequence: CASSFRHGYEQYF. In DNA, the CDR3 is TGTGCCAGCAGCTTCCGACACGGATACGAGCAGTACTTC.

This chain uses TRBV7-3 with TRBJ1-1; 7 bases map to TRBD1. V trimming: 5 bases; J trimming: 4 bases; junction bases outside the gene matches: 7. Germline assignment: CDR1 SGHTA and CDR2 FQGTGA. The CDR3 totals 14 residues. CDR3 protein: CASSPGGLGTEAFF. CDR3 DNA sequence: TGTGCCAGCAGCCCAGGGGGATTGGGCACTGAAGCTTTCTTT.

This chain joins TRBV2 and TRBJ1-5; 11 bases agree with TRBD1. The germline V gene encodes CDR1 SNHLY and CDR2 FYNNEI. The CDR3 has 15 amino acids. With V trimmed by 6 bases and J by 6 bases, 7 bases remained unmatched. This CDR3 reads CASRFGTGGGQPQHF. The CDR3 DNA reads TGTGCCAGCAGGTTTGGGACAGGGGGAGGTCAGCCCCAGCATTTT.

The chain is built from TRBV11-2 and TRBJ2-2; TRBD2 matches at 9 bases. The CDR3 runs 19 residues. J gave up 0 bases and V 0 bases, and 8 bases lay outside the gene matches. Germline CDR1 SGHAT, CDR2 FQNNGV. The CDR3 is CASSLEPFQRGANTGELFF. The DNA of the CDR3 is TGTGCCAGCAGCTTAGAGCCTTTCCAGCGGGGGGCGAACACCGGGGAGCTGTTTTTT.

This chain connects TRBV30 to TRBJ1-2; no reliable D call. Germline assignment: CDR1 GTSNPN and CDR2 SVGIG (reference sequence). V was pared by 1 base and J by 4 bases, with 7 bases between. CDR3 length: 12 amino acids. CDR3 protein: CAWSAGSYGYTF. CDR3 nucleotide sequence: TGTGCCTGGAGTGCTGGCAGCTATGGCTACACCTTC.

This chain links TRBV6-5 with TRBJ1-6; no definite D call. Trimming took 6 bases from V and 5 from J, leaving 8 bases between them. The CDR3 loop spans 13 amino acids. The germline V gene has CDR1 MNHEY and CDR2 SVGAGI. The CDR3 sequence is CASSWRDNSPLHF. The CDR3 region has the DNA TGTGCCAGCAGCTGGAGGGATAATTCACCCCTCCACTTT.

V usage is TRBV6-6 and J usage is TRBJ1-5; D is perhaps TRBD1 (6 bases). This CDR3 has 13 residues. CDR1 is MNHNY and CDR2 is SVGAGI in the germline V gene (reference sequence). V was shortened by 9 bases and J by 0 bases, with 9 bases between the two germline ends. CDR3 in DNA: TGTGCCAGTCGGACAGATAGCAATCAGCCCCAGCATTTT. Translation: CASRTDSNQPQHF.

The genes are TRBV5-8 and TRBJ1-2, with 8 bases identical to TRBD1. The length of the CDR3 is 14 residues. The germline gives CDR1 SGHTS, CDR2 YDEGEE. With 5 bases clipped from V and 7 bases from J, the junction kept 10 bases outside the gene matches. The CDR3 reads CASRPGGARPGYTF. The DNA of the CDR3 is TGTGCCAGCAGGCCAGGGGGCGCGAGACCTGGCTACACCTTC.

The chain links TRBV18 to TRBJ2-2; 8 bases align to TRBD1. The germline V gene has CDR1 KGHSH and CDR2 LQKENI. There are 17 residues in the CDR3. Trimming cost V 1 base and J 2 bases; bases outside gene matches: 6. The CDR3 bases are TGTGCCAGCTCACCACTTTCAGGGGGCTTTAACACCGGGGAGCTGTTTTTT. It encodes CASSPLSGGFNTGELFF.

J is TRBJ2-2 and V is TRBV18; D perhaps matches TRBD1 (6 bases). CDR3 length: 16 amino acids. Germline CDR1 KGHSH, CDR2 LQKENI. Trimming left V 5 bases short and J 6 bases short, with 19 bases between. The CDR3 DNA sequence: TGTGCCAGCTCAAGAGGGACATCGGGTCAGTCCGGGGAGCTGTTTTTT. Its translation is CASSRGTSGQSGELFF.

This sequence joins TRBV3-1 (or the pseudogene TRBV3-2) and TRBJ2-7; 7 bases fit TRBD1. This CDR3 comprises 15 residues. Trimming cost V 6 bases and J 1 base; bases outside gene matches: 9. The germline gives CDR1 LGHDT, CDR2 YNNKEL (reference sequence). CDR3 nucleotide sequence: TGTGCCAGCAGTTTTGGGACAGTGTTTTCCTACGAGCAGTACTTC. Protein: CASSFGTVFSYEQYF.

The J gene is TRBJ2-4, the V gene TRBV5-6; 9 bases line up with TRBD1. CDR3 size: 13 residues. Trimming took 2 bases from V and 7 from J; bases not matched to a gene: 1. CDR1 SGHDT and CDR2 YYEEEE come from the germline V gene. The CDR3 nucleotides are TGTGCCAGCAGCTTCGACAGGGGGAACATTCAGTACTTC. Encoded protein: CASSFDRGNIQYF. Together with reference TRBV5-6 and TRBJ2-4, the CDR3 gives the full variable domain: DAGVTQSPTHLIKTRGQQVTLRCSPKSGHDTVSWYQQALGQGPQFIFQYYEEEERQRGNFPDRFSGHQFPNYSSELNVNALLLGDSALYLCASSFDRGNIQYFGAGTRLSVL.

This clone was seen only a few times. The chain combines TRBV7-2 with TRBJ2-7, with 9 nucleotides matching TRBD2. CDR3 length: 15 residues. Germline loops: CDR1 SGHTA, CDR2 FQGNSA. Germline trimming cut 5 bases from V and 4 bases from J; bases unmatched to any gene: 9. The CDR3 here is CASSQGLARGYEQYF. As DNA, the CDR3 is TGTGCCAGCAGCCAGGGACTAGCACGAGGATACGAGCAGTACTTC.

This chain uses TRBV7-9 with TRBJ2-1, with 9 bases lining up with TRBD2. The V gene end was trimmed by 6 bases and the J gene end by 6 bases; junction bases not matched to a gene: 15. The germline V gene encodes CDR1 SEHNR and CDR2 FQNEAQ (reference sequence). The CDR3 consists of 17 residues. The CDR3 sequence is CASRAPLGLAGLNEQFF. For the CDR3, the DNA is TGTGCCAGCAGAGCCCCCCTGGGGCTAGCGGGGCTCAATGAGCAGTTCTTC.

This clone has just one count. The chain couples TRBV5-3 to TRBJ1-2; a weak D match, TRBD1 (5 bases). TRBV5-3 is treated as an ORF (open reading frame) with a function not yet certain. This CDR3 region has 12 residues. Deletions cut 0 bases from V and 8 bases from J, with 8 bases between. CDR3 region: CARSLEGVGYTF. The CDR3, as DNA: TGTGCCAGAAGCTTGGAAGGGGTCGGCTACACCTTC.

This chain links TRBV25-1 with TRBJ2-5, with 7 bases fitting TRBD1. The CDR3 runs to 15 residues. J was trimmed by 4 bases and V by 1 base; bases with no gene match: 6. CDR1 and CDR2 from the germline V gene are MGHDK and SYGVNS. For the CDR3, the DNA is TGTGCCAGCAGTGAATTTGGAGGACAGGTAGAGACCCAGTACTTC. It specifies CASSEFGGQVETQYF.